This T cell receptor beta chain was sequenced during a study of cytomegalovirus exposure and HLA in healthy donors. The ends were cut back, 4 bases at V and 5 bases at J, with 23 bases in the middle. Germline CDR1 reads SQVTM; CDR2 reads ANQGSEA. CDR3 size: 17 residues. PCR amplification relied on 60 Vbeta primers (plus 13 Jbeta primers). Assay used: immunoSEQ multiplex PCR; TCRdb lists only in-frame clones, some missing. The sample has roughly 190,000 clones; over 80% are singletons. The chain links TRBV29-1 to TRBJ2-2; the D gene is possibly TRBD2 (7 bases). Sequenced sample: PBMCs. The sequence was obtained from a man aged 25-40 years in good health and CMV-seronegative. In DNA, the CDR3 is TGCAGCGTTGTCGGGGGGCCCAACCTCCCGGGAACCGGGGAGCTGTTTTTT. The encoded protein is CSVVGGPNLPGTGELFF.